This is a list of T cell receptor beta chains from one sample in a study of metastatic and nonmetastatic thyroid tumors. Using MiXCR, TCRdb re-called clones from the PCR reads. This sample has around 35,000 clones; about a sixth occur once, and the top ten carry around 3.1%. Sequenced material: blood. The receptors stem from a female donor with papillary thyroid cancer or a benign thyroid nodule (not recorded which). Some clones in this sample may be carry-over from other donors' samples. CDR3s include the opening cysteine and the closing phenylalanine or tryptophan. A D gene is named only where the DNA matches it firmly. For some rows the clone size is stated as once, few or many, or as a class when expanded; others skip it.

size: -; V: TRBV6-1; length: 15; D: -; J: TRBJ1-6; CDR3: CASSEVVQGGSPLHF; DNA: TGTGCCAGCAGTGAAGTTGTCCAGGGCGGTTCACCCCTCCACTTT
size: many; V: TRBV5-1; length: 15; D: -; J: TRBJ1-1; CDR3: CASSPKQGINTEAFF; DNA: TGCGCCAGCAGCCCGAAACAGGGAATTAACACTGAAGCTTTCTTT
size: many; V: TRBV12-3/TRBV12-4; length: 14; D: TRBD2; J: TRBJ2-2; CDR3: CASSLAGGVGELFF; DNA: TGTGCCAGCAGTTTAGCGGGAGGGGTCGGGGAGCTGTTTTTT
size: many; V: TRBV10-3; length: 15; D: TRBD2; J: TRBJ2-7; CDR3: CAISETSGRVNEQYF; DNA: TGTGCCATCAGTGAGACTAGCGGGAGGGTTAACGAGCAGTACTTC
size: many; V: TRBV19; length: 15; D: -; J: TRBJ2-1; CDR3: CASSSGPPSYNEQFF; DNA: TGTGCCAGTAGTTCCGGGCCACCCTCCTACAATGAGCAGTTCTTC
size: medium-sized; V: TRBV11-2; length: 14; D: -; J: TRBJ1-4; CDR3: CASSFAGTNEKLFF; DNA: TGTGCCAGCAGCTTTGCAGGGACAAATGAAAAACTGTTTTTT
size: many; V: TRBV27; length: 13; D: -; J: TRBJ1-5; CDR3: CASSLRRAQPQHF; DNA: TGTGCCAGCAGCCTTAGGAGGGCTCAGCCCCAGCATTTT
size: many; V: TRBV15; length: 12; D: -; J: TRBJ2-7; CDR3: CATSRDTYEQYF; DNA: TGTGCCACCAGCAGAGACACCTACGAGCAGTACTTC
size: few; V: TRBV6-2/TRBV6-3; length: 15; D: -; J: TRBJ2-1; CDR3: CASSSGLADYSEQFF; DNA: TGTGCCAGCAGTTCAGGCCTAGCTGATTACAGTGAGCAGTTCTTC
size: many; V: TRBV11-2; length: 16; D: TRBD1; J: TRBJ1-2; CDR3: CASSSSTRTGRQGYTF; DNA: TGTGCCAGCAGCTCCTCTACAAGGACAGGGAGGCAAGGCTACACCTTC
size: -; V: TRBV10-3; length: 16; D: TRBD2; J: TRBJ2-1; CDR3: CASSGATSGTGDEQFF; DNA: TGTGCCTCCTCAGGTGCCACTAGCGGGACTGGGGATGAGCAGTTCTTC
size: many; V: TRBV14; length: 14; D: TRBD2; J: TRBJ2-1; CDR3: CASRGAGGYNEQFF; DNA: TGTGCCAGCAGGGGAGCGGGAGGGTACAATGAGCAGTTCTTC
size: many; V: TRBV7-3; length: 19; D: -; J: TRBJ2-6; CDR3: CASSSPKRRINAGANVLTF; DNA: TGTGCCAGCAGCTCCCCGAAGAGACGCATAAACGCTGGGGCCAACGTCCTGACTTTC
size: many; V: TRBV7-9; length: 14; D: -; J: TRBJ1-2; CDR3: CASSPRLTNYGYTF; DNA: TGTGCCAGCAGCCCCCGCCTGACTAACTATGGCTACACCTTC
size: many; V: TRBV11-2; length: 16; D: TRBD2; J: TRBJ2-1; CDR3: CASSPRLAVSYNEQFF; DNA: TGTGCCAGCAGCCCGCGACTAGCGGTCTCCTACAATGAGCAGTTCTTC
size: few; V: TRBV28; length: 15; D: -; J: TRBJ1-2; CDR3: CASSPYRRGAQSYTF; DNA: TGTGCCAGCAGTCCCTACCGCAGGGGTGCGCAAAGCTACACCTTC
size: many; V: TRBV2; length: 15; D: -; J: TRBJ1-5; CDR3: CASSGREHGNQPQHF; DNA: TGTGCCAGCAGTGGGAGGGAACATGGCAATCAGCCCCAGCATTTT
size: -; V: TRBV15; length: 18; D: TRBD2; J: TRBJ2-7; CDR3: CATSTRTSVRRMNYEQYF; DNA: TGTGCCACCAGCACCCGCACTAGCGTTAGGAGAATGAACTACGAGCAGTACTTC
size: medium-sized; V: TRBV28; length: 15; D: TRBD2; J: TRBJ2-1; CDR3: CASTNGAGVVDEQFF; DNA: TGTGCCAGCACCAATGGGGCGGGAGTGGTGGATGAGCAGTTCTTC
size: many; V: TRBV4-2; length: 15; D: -; J: TRBJ2-7; CDR3: CASSQTRSVRGEQYF; DNA: TGTGCCAGCAGCCAAACGAGGAGCGTGCGAGGCGAGCAGTACTTC
size: few; V: TRBV2; length: 13; D: -; J: TRBJ1-1; CDR3: CASMEGATRKAFF; DNA: TGTGCCAGCATGGAGGGCGCTACGAGAAAAGCTTTCTTT
size: few; V: TRBV5-6; length: 11; D: -; J: TRBJ2-1; CDR3: CASSLDNEQFF; DNA: TGTGCCAGCAGCTTGGACAATGAGCAGTTCTTC